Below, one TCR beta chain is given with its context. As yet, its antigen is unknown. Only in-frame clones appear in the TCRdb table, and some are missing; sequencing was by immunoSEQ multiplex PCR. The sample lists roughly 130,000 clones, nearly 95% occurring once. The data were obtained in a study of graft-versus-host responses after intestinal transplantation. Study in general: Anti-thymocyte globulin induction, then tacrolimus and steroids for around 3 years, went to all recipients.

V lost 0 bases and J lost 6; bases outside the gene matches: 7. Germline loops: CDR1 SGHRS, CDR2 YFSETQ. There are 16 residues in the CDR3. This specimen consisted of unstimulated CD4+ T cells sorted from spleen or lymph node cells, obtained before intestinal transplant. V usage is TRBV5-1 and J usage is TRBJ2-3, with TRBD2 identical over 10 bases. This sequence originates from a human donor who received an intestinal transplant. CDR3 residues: CASSLAGLAGADTQYF. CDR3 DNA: TGCGCCAGCAGCTTGGCCGGCCTAGCGGGAGCGGATACGCAGTATTTT. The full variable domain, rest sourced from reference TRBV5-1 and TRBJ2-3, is KAGVTQTPRYLIKTRGQQVTLSCSPISGHRSVSWYQQTPGQGLQFLFEYFSETQRNKGNFPGRFSGRQFSNSRSEMNVSTLELGDSALYLCASSLAGLAGADTQYFGPGTRLTVL.